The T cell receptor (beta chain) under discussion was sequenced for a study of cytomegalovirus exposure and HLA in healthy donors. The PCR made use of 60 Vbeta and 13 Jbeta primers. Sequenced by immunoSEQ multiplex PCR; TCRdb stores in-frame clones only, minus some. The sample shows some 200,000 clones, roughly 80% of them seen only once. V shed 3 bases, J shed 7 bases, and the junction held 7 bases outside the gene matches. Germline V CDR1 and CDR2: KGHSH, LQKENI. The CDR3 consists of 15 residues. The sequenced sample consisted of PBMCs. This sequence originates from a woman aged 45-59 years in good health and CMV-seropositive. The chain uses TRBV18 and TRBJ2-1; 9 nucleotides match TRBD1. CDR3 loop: CASSPPGQGRNEQFF. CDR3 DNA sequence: TGTGCCAGCTCACCGCCAGGACAGGGGCGGAATGAGCAGTTCTTC.